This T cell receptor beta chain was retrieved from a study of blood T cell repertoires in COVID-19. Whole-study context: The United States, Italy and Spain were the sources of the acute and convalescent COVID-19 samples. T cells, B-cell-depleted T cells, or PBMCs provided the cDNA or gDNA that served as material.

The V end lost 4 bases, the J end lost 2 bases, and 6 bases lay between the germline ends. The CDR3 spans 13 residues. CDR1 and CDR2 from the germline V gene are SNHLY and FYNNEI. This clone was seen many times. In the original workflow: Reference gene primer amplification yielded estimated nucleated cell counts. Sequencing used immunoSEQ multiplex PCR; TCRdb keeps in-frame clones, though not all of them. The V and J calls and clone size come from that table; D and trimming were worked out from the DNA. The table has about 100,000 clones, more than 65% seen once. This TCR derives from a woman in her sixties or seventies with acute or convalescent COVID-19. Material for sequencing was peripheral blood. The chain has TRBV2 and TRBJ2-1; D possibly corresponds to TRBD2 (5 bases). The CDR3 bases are TGTGCCAGCAGTGGGGAGCCCTACAATGAGCAGTTCTTC. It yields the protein CASSGEPYNEQFF.